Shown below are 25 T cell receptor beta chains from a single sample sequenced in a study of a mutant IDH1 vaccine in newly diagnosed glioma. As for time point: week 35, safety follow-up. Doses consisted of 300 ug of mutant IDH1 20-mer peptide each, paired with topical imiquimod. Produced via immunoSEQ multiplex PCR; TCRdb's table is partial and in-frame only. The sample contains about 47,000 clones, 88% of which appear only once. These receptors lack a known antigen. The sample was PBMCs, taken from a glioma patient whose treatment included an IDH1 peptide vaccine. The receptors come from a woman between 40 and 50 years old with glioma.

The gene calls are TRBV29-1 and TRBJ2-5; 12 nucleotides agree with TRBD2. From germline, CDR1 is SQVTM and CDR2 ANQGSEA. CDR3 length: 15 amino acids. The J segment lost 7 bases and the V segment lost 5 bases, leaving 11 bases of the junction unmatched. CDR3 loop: CSVSGLAGLVRTQYF. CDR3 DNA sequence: TGCAGCGTTTCCGGACTAGCGGGGCTCGTTAGGACCCAGTACTTC.

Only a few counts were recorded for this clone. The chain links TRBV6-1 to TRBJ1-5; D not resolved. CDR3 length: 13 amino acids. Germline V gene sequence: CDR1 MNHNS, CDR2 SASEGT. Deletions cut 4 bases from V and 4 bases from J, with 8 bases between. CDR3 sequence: CASSAKGNQPQHF. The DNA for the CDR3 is TGTGCCAGCAGTGCAAAGGGAAATCAGCCCCAGCATTTT.

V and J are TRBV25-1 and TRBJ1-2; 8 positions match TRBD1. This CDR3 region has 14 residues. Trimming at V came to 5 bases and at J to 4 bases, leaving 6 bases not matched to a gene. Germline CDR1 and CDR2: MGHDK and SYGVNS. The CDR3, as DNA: TGTGCCAGCAGTCCGACAGGGGTTACCTATGGCTACACCTTC. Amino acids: CASSPTGVTYGYTF.

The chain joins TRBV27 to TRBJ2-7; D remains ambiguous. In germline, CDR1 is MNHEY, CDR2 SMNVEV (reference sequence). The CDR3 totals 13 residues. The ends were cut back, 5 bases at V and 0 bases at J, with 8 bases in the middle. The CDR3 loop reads CASSVGFSYEQYF. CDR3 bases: TGTGCCAGCAGTGTGGGATTCTCCTACGAGCAGTACTTC.

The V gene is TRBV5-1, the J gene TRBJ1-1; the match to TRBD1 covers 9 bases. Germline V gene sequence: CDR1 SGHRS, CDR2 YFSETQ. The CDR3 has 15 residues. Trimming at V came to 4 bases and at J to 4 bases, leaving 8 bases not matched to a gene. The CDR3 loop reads CASSRTDRGPTEAFF. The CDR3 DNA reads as TGCGCCAGCAGCCGAACGGACAGGGGCCCCACTGAAGCTTTCTTT.

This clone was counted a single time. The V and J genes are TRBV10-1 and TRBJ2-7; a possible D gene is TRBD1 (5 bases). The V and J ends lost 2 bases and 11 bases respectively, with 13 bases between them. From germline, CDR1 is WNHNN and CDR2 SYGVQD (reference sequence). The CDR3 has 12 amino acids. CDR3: CASSEPRGAKYF. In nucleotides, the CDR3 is TGCGCCAGCAGTGAGCCTAGGGGTGCGAAGTACTTC.

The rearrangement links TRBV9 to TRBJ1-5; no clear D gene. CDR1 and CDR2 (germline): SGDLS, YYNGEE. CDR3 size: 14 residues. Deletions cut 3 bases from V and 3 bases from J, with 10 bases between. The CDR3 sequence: CASSAAGHNQPQHF. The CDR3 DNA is TGTGCCAGCAGCGCTGCAGGTCACAATCAGCCCCAGCATTTT.

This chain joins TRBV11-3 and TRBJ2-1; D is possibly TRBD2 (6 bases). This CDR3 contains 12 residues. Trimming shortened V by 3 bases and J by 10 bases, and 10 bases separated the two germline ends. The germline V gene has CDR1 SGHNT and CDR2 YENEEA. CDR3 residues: CASSLRRGEQFF. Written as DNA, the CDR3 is TGTGCCAGCAGCTTGCGGCGGGGAGAGCAGTTCTTC.

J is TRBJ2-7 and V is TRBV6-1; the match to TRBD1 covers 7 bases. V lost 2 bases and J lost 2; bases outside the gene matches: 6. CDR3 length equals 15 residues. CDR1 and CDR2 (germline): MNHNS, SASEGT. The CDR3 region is CASSEPGQVPYEQYF. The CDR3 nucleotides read TGTGCCAGCAGTGAACCCGGACAGGTCCCCTACGAGCAGTACTTC.

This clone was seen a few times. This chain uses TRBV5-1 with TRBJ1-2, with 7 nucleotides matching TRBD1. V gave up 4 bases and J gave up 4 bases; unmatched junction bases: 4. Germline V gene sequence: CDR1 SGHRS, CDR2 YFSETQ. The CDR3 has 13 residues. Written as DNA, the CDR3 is TGCGCCAGCAGCCGGGGGACAGCCTATGGCTACACCTTC. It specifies CASSRGTAYGYTF.

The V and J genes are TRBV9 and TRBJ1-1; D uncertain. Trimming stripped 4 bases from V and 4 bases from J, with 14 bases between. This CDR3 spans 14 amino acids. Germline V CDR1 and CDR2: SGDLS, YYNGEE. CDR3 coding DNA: TGTGCCAGCAGCACAAACCTGGGGATCACTGAAGCTTTCTTT. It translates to CASSTNLGITEAFF.

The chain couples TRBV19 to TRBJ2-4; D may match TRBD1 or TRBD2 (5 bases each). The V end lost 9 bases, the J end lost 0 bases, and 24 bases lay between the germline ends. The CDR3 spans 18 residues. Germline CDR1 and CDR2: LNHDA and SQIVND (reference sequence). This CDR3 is CASLGRQTRSIAKNIQYF. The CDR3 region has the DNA TGTGCCAGCCTGGGACGCCAGACACGCTCGATAGCCAAAAACATTCAGTACTTC.

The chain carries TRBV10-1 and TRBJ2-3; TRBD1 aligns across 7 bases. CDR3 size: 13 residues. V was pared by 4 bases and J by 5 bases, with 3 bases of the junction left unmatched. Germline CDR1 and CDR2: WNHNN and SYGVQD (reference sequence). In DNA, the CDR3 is TGCGCCAGCAGTGCAACAGGGGAAGATACGCAGTATTTT. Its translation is CASSATGEDTQYF.

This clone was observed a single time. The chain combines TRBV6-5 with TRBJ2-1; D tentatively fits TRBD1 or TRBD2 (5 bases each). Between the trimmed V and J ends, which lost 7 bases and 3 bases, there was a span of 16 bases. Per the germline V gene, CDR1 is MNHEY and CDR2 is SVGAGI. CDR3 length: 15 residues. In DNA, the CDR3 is TGTGCCAGCACCCACGAGTGGGGACGCTACAATGAGCAGTTCTTC. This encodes CASTHEWGRYNEQFF.

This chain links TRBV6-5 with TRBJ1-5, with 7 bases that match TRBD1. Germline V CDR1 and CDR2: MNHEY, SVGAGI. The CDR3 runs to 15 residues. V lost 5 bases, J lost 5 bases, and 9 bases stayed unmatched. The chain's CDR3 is CASSRAGGRHQPQHF. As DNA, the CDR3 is TGTGCCAGCAGTAGGGCAGGGGGAAGGCATCAGCCCCAGCATTTT.

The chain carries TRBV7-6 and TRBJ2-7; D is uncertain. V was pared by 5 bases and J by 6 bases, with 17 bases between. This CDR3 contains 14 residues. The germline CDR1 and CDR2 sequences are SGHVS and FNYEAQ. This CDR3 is CASSVLPPPLEQYF. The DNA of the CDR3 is TGTGCCAGCAGCGTTCTCCCCCCACCACTCGAGCAGTACTTC.

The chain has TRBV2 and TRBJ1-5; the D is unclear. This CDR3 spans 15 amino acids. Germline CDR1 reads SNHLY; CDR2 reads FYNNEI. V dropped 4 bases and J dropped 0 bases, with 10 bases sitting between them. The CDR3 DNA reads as TGTGCCAGCAGTGTGAACAGAGTTAGCAATCAGCCCCAGCATTTT. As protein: CASSVNRVSNQPQHF.

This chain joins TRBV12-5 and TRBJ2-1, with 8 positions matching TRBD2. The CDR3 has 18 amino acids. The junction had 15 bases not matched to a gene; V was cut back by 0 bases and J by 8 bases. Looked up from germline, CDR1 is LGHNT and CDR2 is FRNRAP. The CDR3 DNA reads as TGTGCTAGTGGTTTGGTACGATCTAGGCTAGCGGGCGAGGATGAGCAGTTCTTC. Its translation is CASGLVRSRLAGEDEQFF.

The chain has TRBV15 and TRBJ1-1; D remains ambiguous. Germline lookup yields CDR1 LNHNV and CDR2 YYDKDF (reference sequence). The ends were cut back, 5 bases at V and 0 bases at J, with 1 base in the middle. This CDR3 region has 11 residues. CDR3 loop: CATSLNTEAFF. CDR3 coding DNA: TGTGCCACCAGCCTGAACACTGAAGCTTTCTTT.

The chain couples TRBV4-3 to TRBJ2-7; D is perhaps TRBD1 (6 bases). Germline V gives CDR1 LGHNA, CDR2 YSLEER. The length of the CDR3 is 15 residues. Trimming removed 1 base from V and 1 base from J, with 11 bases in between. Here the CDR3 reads CASSQGARGSYEQYF. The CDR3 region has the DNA TGCGCCAGCAGCCAAGGGGCTAGGGGGTCCTACGAGCAGTACTTC.

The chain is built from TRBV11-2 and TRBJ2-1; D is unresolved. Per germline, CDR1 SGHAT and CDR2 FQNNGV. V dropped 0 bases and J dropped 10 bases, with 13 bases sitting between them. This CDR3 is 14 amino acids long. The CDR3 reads CASSLDRSSWEQFF. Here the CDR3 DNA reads TGTGCCAGCAGCTTAGATCGGAGTAGTTGGGAGCAGTTCTTC.

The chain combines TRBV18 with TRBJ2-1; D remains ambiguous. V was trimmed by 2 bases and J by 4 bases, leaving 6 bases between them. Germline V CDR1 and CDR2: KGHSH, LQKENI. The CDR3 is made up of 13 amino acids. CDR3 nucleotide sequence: TGTGCCAGCTCACCAGAGGAATACAATGAGCAGTTCTTC. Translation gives CASSPEEYNEQFF.

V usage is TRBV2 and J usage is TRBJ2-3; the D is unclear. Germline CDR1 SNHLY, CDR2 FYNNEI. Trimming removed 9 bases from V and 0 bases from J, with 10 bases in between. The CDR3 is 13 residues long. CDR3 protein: CASTFISTDTQYF. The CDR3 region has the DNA TGTGCCAGTACCTTCATAAGCACAGATACGCAGTATTTT.

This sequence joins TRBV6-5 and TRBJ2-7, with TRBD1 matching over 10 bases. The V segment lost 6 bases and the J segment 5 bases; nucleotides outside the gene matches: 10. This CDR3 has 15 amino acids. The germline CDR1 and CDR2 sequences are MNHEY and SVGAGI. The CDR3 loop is CASRSAGTGAHEQYF. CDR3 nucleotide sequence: TGTGCCAGCAGATCCGCCGGGACAGGGGCCCACGAGCAGTACTTC.

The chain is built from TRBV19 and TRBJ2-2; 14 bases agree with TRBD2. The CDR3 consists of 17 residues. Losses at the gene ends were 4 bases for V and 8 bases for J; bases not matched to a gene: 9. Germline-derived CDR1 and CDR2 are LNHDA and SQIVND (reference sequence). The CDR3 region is CASSRRLAGGPGGELFF. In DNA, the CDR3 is TGTGCCAGTAGTAGGAGACTAGCGGGGGGGCCAGGAGGGGAGCTGTTTTTT.